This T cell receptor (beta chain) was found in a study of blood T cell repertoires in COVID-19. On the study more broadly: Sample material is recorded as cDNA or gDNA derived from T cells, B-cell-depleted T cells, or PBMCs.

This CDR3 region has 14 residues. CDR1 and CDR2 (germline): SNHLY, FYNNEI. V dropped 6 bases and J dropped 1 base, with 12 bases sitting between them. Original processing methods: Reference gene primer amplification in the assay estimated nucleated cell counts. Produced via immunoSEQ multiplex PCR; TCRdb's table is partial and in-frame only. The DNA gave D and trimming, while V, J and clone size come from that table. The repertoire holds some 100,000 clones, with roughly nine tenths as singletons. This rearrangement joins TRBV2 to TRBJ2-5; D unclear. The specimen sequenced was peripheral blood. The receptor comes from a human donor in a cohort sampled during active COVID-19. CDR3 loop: CASRGQVAQETQYF. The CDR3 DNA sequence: TGTGCCAGCAGGGGCCAGGTGGCCCAAGAGACCCAGTACTTC.